These 30 T cell receptor beta chains came from one sample sequenced in a study of multiple sclerosis patients with progressive multifocal leukoencephalopathy. Data came from immunoSEQ multiplex PCR; TCRdb stores just in-frame clones and leaves some out. The sample includes 25,000 to 35,000 clones, approximately 89% of them seen just once. Time point meaning: about 6 months of natalizumab therapy. The sequencing used PBMCs, collected from a patient treated with natalizumab. The origin of the receptors is a human donor with multiple sclerosis.

V is TRBV25-1 and J is TRBJ2-1; perhaps TRBD2 as D (5 bases). V shed 1 base and J shed 6 bases, with 13 bases lying between them. The CDR3 runs 15 residues. In germline, CDR1 is MGHDK, CDR2 SYGVNS. The CDR3 spells CASSELSLGGNEQFF. The DNA of the CDR3 is TGTGCCAGCAGTGAATTAAGTCTAGGAGGCAATGAGCAGTTCTTC. Filled out from reference TRBV25-1 and TRBJ2-1, the complete variable domain reads EADIYQTPRYLVIGTGKKITLECSQTMGHDKMYWYQQDPGMELHLIHYSYGVNSTEKGDLSSESTVSRIRTEHFPLTLESARPSHTSQYLCASSELSLGGNEQFFGPGTRLTVL.

This clone was found once. V is TRBV6-1 and J is TRBJ2-3; no firm D call. V was trimmed by 7 bases and J by 0 bases, leaving 8 bases between them. This CDR3 region has 13 residues. Looked up from germline, CDR1 is MNHNS and CDR2 is SASEGT. The CDR3 DNA reads as TGTGCCAGCAATGAGCAAAGCACAGATACGCAGTATTTT. Its protein is CASNEQSTDTQYF.

The chain joins TRBV6-4 to TRBJ2-3, with TRBD1 matching over 10 bases. The junction had 6 bases not matched to a gene; V was cut back by 0 bases and J by 3 bases. The CDR3 runs 17 residues. Per germline, CDR1 MRHNA and CDR2 SNTAGT. The CDR3 nucleotides read TGTGCCAGCAGTGACTCGATTGGACAGGGGGGGACAGATACGCAGTATTTT. Its translation: CASSDSIGQGGTDTQYF.

V is TRBV28 and J is TRBJ2-6; no firm D call. CDR3 size: 15 residues. Deletions cut 4 bases from V and 0 bases from J, with 7 bases between. Germline V gene sequence: CDR1 MDHEN, CDR2 SYDVKM. CDR3 DNA: TGTGCCAGCAGTTGGGCGAGCTCTGGGGCCAACGTCCTGACTTTC. It is translated as CASSWASSGANVLTF.

The genes are TRBV19 and TRBJ1-3, with D possibly matching TRBD1 (6 bases). Trimming took off 1 base at V and 0 bases at J, with 10 bases between the two ends. This CDR3 has 16 residues. The germline gives CDR1 LNHDA, CDR2 SQIVND (reference sequence). The DNA for the CDR3 is TGTGCCAGTAGTATAGCCCACAGGGACTCTGGAAACACCATATATTTT. Amino acid sequence: CASSIAHRDSGNTIYF. The full variable domain, its missing parts supplied by reference TRBV19 and TRBJ1-3, is DGGITQSPKYLFRKEGQNVTLSCEQNLNHDAMYWYRQDPGQGLRLIYYSQIVNDFQKGDIAEGYSVSREKKESFPLTVTSAQKNPTAFYLCASSIAHRDSGNTIYFGEGSWLTVV.

This clone appeared a few times. The V gene is TRBV5-4, the J gene TRBJ2-7, with D unresolved. V lost 4 bases, J lost 2 bases, and 10 bases lay in between. CDR1 is SGHNT, CDR2 YYREEE, per germline (reference sequence). CDR3 length: 13 residues. The CDR3 nucleotides are TGTGCCAGCAGCCAGGACCGCCCCTACGAGCAGTACTTC. Amino acid sequence: CASSQDRPYEQYF.

V usage is TRBV6-6 and J usage is TRBJ1-2; D perhaps matches TRBD1 (5 bases). The CDR3 is made up of 14 amino acids. V was pared by 7 bases and J by 4 bases, with 16 bases between. Germline assignment: CDR1 MNHNY and CDR2 SVGAGI (reference sequence). The CDR3 nucleotides read TGTGCCAGCACCTCCCTGGGGGTTTTCTATGGCTACACCTTC. Translated, it gives CASTSLGVFYGYTF.

The chain is built from TRBV7-3 and TRBJ1-1; D unclear. Trimming stripped 2 bases from V and 3 bases from J, with 4 bases between. The germline V gene has CDR1 SGHTA and CDR2 FQGTGA. The length of the CDR3 is 12 residues. CDR3 loop: CASSLDDTEAFF. CDR3 DNA: TGTGCCAGCAGCTTAGATGACACTGAAGCTTTCTTT.

The J gene is TRBJ2-1, the V gene TRBV29-1; no clear D gene. The germline V and J ends were trimmed by 4 bases and 5 bases, with 9 bases remaining between them. Germline loops: CDR1 SQVTM, CDR2 ANQGSEA. The CDR3 covers 12 residues. The CDR3 nucleotides read TGCAGCGTTGGATCGACGGACAATGAGCAGTTCTTC. It translates to CSVGSTDNEQFF.

This clone came up once. The chain has TRBV7-9 and TRBJ2-1, with no clear D. Germline V CDR1 and CDR2: SEHNR, FQNEAQ (reference sequence). The CDR3 has 12 amino acids. Between the trimmed V and J ends, which lost 8 bases and 10 bases, there was a span of 15 bases. The CDR3 nucleotides read TGTGCCAGCCAAGGGCGGAGTTTGGAGCAGTTCTTC. Protein: CASQGRSLEQFF.

A single count supports this clone. The rearrangement links TRBV4-1 to TRBJ1-1; D unclear. Trimming cost V 0 bases and J 0 bases, with 11 bases left between them. This CDR3 is built from 16 residues. Germline V gene data show CDR1 as MGHRA and CDR2 as YSYEKL. Here the CDR3 DNA reads TGCGCCAGCAGCCAAGAAAGGTCGGTCCTGAACACTGAAGCTTTCTTT. Protein sequence: CASSQERSVLNTEAFF.

The chain joins TRBV7-8 to TRBJ2-7, with 10 bases aligning to TRBD2. The CDR3 sequence is 20 residues long. Germline CDR1 is SGHVS and CDR2 is FQNEAQ. After removal of 7 bases from V and 3 bases from J, the junction contained 24 bases not matched to a gene. The chain's CDR3 is CASTPKRPGTSARLLYEQYF. The CDR3 nucleotides read TGTGCCAGCACCCCGAAACGTCCCGGGACTAGCGCACGTCTCCTCTACGAGCAGTACTTC.

The V and J genes are TRBV6-5 and TRBJ1-1; D is undetermined. V was shortened by 4 bases and J by 0 bases, with 12 bases between the two germline ends. CDR3 length: 15 residues. Germline V gives CDR1 MNHEY, CDR2 SVGAGI. CDR3 in amino acids: CASSSPGSMNTEAFF. The CDR3 DNA reads as TGTGCCAGCAGTTCCCCGGGGAGCATGAACACTGAAGCTTTCTTT.

This chain's CDR3 is CASLAGGQNYGYTF. CDR3 nucleotides: TGTGCCAGTCTAGCCGGGGGGCAGAACTATGGCTACACCTTC. This chain uses TRBV28 with TRBJ1-2; perhaps TRBD1 as D (6 bases). The V and J ends lost 9 bases and 2 bases respectively, with 16 bases between them. CDR1 and CDR2 (germline): MDHEN, SYDVKM. CDR3 length: 14 residues.

The J gene is TRBJ2-7, the V gene TRBV18; tentatively, D is TRBD1 (6 bases). V gave up 6 bases and J gave up 0 bases, with 12 bases separating them. The germline V gene encodes CDR1 KGHSH and CDR2 LQKENI. This CDR3 spans 14 amino acids. The CDR3 nucleotides read TGTGCCAGCTCGTGGACGGACAGCTCCTACGAGCAGTACTTC. Translated, it gives CASSWTDSSYEQYF.

The chain has TRBV6-5 and TRBJ1-1; 9 bases agree with TRBD1. CDR1 and CDR2 (germline): MNHEY, SVGAGI. The CDR3 is 16 amino acids. V shed 2 bases and J 6 bases; nucleotides not matched to a gene: 10. This chain's CDR3 is CASSYHPGQGIPEAFF. In DNA, the CDR3 is TGTGCCAGCAGTTACCATCCGGGACAGGGAATCCCTGAAGCTTTCTTT.

The chain's CDR3 is CASSQTPPRDVYNEQFF. The DNA for the CDR3 is TGCGCCAGCAGTCAAACCCCTCCCCGGGACGTATACAATGAGCAGTTCTTC. J is TRBJ2-1 and V is TRBV5-1; D might be TRBD1 or TRBD2, each matching 5 bases. Germline CDR1 reads SGHRS; CDR2 reads YFSETQ. The CDR3 totals 17 residues. V was cut by 5 bases and J by 4 bases, with 22 bases left in between.

The rearrangement uses TRBV28 and TRBJ1-5; 7 bases agree with TRBD1. Germline V gene data show CDR1 as MDHEN and CDR2 as SYDVKM. V trimming: 5 bases; J trimming: 6 bases; junction bases outside the gene matches: 7. The CDR3 loop spans 14 amino acids. The CDR3 sequence is CASSPQTGFQPQHF. CDR3 DNA sequence: TGTGCCAGCAGTCCGCAGACAGGGTTTCAGCCCCAGCATTTT.

This rearrangement joins TRBV7-9 to TRBJ1-2; 9 positions agree with TRBD1. The CDR3 is 13 amino acids. CDR1 and CDR2 from the germline V gene are SEHNR and FQNEAQ (reference sequence). Trimming cost V 5 bases and J 3 bases; bases outside gene matches: 1. CDR3 DNA: TGTGCCAGCAGCAGGGACAGGGACTATGGCTACACCTTC. This encodes CASSRDRDYGYTF.

The chain combines TRBV5-4 with TRBJ2-1, with TRBD2 matching over 7 bases. From germline, CDR1 is SGHNT and CDR2 YYREEE (reference sequence). The CDR3 covers 13 residues. V lost 2 bases to trimming and J lost 6 bases; unmatched junction nucleotides: 2. The CDR3 DNA reads TGTGCCAGCAGCTTACCTAGCGGCAATGAGCAGTTCTTC. This codes for CASSLPSGNEQFF. Drawing the rest from reference TRBV5-4 and TRBJ2-1, the complete variable domain is ETGVTQSPTHLIKTRGQQVTLRCSSQSGHNTVSWYQQALGQGPQFIFQYYREEENGRGNFPPRFSGLQFPNYSSELNVNALELDDSALYLCASSLPSGNEQFFGPGTRLTVL.

The chain combines TRBV5-1 with TRBJ1-1, with D uncertain. V was clipped by 2 bases and J by 1 base, with 9 bases between them. CDR1 and CDR2 (germline): SGHRS, YFSETQ. The CDR3 consists of 14 residues. CDR3 bases: TGCGCCAGCAGCTTTTCTAACGGGAACACTGAAGCTTTCTTT. Protein: CASSFSNGNTEAFF.

The chain carries TRBV7-8 and TRBJ2-5; D is ambiguous. V was cut by 1 base and J by 2 bases, with 14 bases left in between. Germline CDR1 SGHVS, CDR2 FQNEAQ. The CDR3 totals 16 residues. The CDR3 nucleotides are TGTGCCAGCAGCTTAGTCCCGCGACACGGTCAAGAGACCCAGTACTTC. Translation gives CASSLVPRHGQETQYF. The complete variable domain, with remaining parts taken from reference TRBV7-8 and TRBJ2-5, reads GAGVSQSPRYKVAKRGQDVALRCDPISGHVSLFWYQQALGQGPEFLTYFQNEAQLDKSGLPSDRFFAERPEGSVSTLKIQRTQQEDSAVYLCASSLVPRHGQETQYFGPGTRLLVL.

This chain links TRBV28 with TRBJ1-5, with 8 nucleotides matching TRBD1. CDR1 and CDR2 (germline): MDHEN, SYDVKM. Trimming removed 6 bases from V and 6 bases from J; junction bases left unmatched: 7. The CDR3 is 14 amino acids. The CDR3 DNA reads TGTGCCAGCAGCCAGACAGGGGAGGTTCAGCCCCAGCATTTT. Amino acids: CASSQTGEVQPQHF.

The rearrangement joins TRBV15 to TRBJ1-5; 8 nucleotides match TRBD1. Germline-derived CDR1 and CDR2 are LNHNV and YYDKDF (reference sequence). The V gene end was trimmed by 4 bases and the J gene end by 0 bases; junction bases not matched to a gene: 2. This CDR3 is 15 amino acids long. The CDR3 sequence is CATSTTGVSNQPQHF. In nucleotides, the CDR3 is TGTGCCACCAGCACGACAGGGGTTAGCAATCAGCCCCAGCATTTT. The whole variable domain, filled in from reference TRBV15 and TRBJ1-5, reads DAMVIQNPRYQVTQFGKPVTLSCSQTLNHNVMYWYQQKSSQAPKLLFHYYDKDFNNEADTPDNFQSRRPNTSFCFLDIRSPGLGDTAMYLCATSTTGVSNQPQHFGDGTRLSIL.

The chain has TRBV27 and TRBJ1-1, with D perhaps TRBD1 (6 bases). CDR3 length: 15 amino acids. Germline assignment: CDR1 MNHEY and CDR2 SMNVEV (reference sequence). V lost 4 bases and J 0 bases, leaving 12 bases between the germline ends. CDR3 nucleotide sequence: TGTGCCAGCAGTTCGGACAGATATATGAACACTGAAGCTTTCTTT. It translates to CASSSDRYMNTEAFF.

The chain combines TRBV13 with TRBJ2-3; D possibly corresponds to TRBD1 (6 bases). There are 16 residues in the CDR3. Germline lookup yields CDR1 PRHDT and CDR2 FYEKMQ (reference sequence). Trimming shortened V by 0 bases and J by 4 bases, and 14 bases separated the two germline ends. In nucleotides, the CDR3 is TGTGCCAGCAGCTTAGGCCGGTCCGCAGGGGCAGATACGCAGTATTTT. Its translation is CASSLGRSAGADTQYF.

The CDR3 reads CASSTGQGGQPQHF. CDR3 in DNA: TGTGCCAGCAGCACGGGACAGGGAGGTCAGCCCCAGCATTTT. The chain is built from TRBV7-9 and TRBJ1-5, with 9 bases matching TRBD1. CDR1 is SEHNR, CDR2 FQNEAQ, per germline (reference sequence). V shed 5 bases, J shed 6 bases, and the junction held 5 bases outside the gene matches. The CDR3 contains 14 residues.

The chain carries TRBV7-2 and TRBJ2-7, with 11 positions matching TRBD2. Germline V lookup: CDR1 SGHTA, CDR2 FQGNSA. CDR3 length equals 15 residues. V trimming: 2 bases; J trimming: 3 bases; junction bases outside the gene matches: 3. The CDR3 protein is CASSLTGTSGYEQYF. The CDR3 region has the DNA TGTGCCAGCAGCTTAACCGGGACTAGCGGCTACGAGCAGTACTTC.

CDR3 nucleotides: TGCAGCGTTGAAGCTCAGGGGGTTGAGACCCAGTACTTC. It yields the protein CSVEAQGVETQYF. This chain links TRBV29-1 with TRBJ2-5; 7 bases match TRBD1. CDR3 size: 13 residues. From germline, CDR1 is SQVTM and CDR2 ANQGSEA. The V gene end was trimmed by 1 base and the J gene end by 5 bases; junction bases not matched to a gene: 4.

This chain uses TRBV14 with TRBJ1-1; 7 nucleotides line up with TRBD1. Trimming took 4 bases from V and 5 from J; bases not matched to a gene: 4. Germline V gene data show CDR1 as SGHDN and CDR2 as FVKESK. This CDR3 is 13 amino acids long. CDR3 bases: TGTGCCAGCAGCCTCCAGGGGGGGACTGAAGCTTTCTTT. Its translation: CASSLQGGTEAFF.